This TCR beta chain was found in a study of blood T cell repertoires in COVID-19. Study in general: PBMCs, B-cell-depleted T cells, or T cells provided the cDNA or gDNA that made up the material.

This clone was seen ten or more times. Sequenced by immunoSEQ multiplex PCR; TCRdb stores in-frame clones only, minus some. This table holds over 200,000 clones, roughly 80% found once. Unmatched junction bases numbered 7, after V lost 3 bases and J lost 5 bases. The CDR3 totals 15 residues. Per germline, CDR1 PRHDT and CDR2 FYEKMQ (reference sequence). The TCR sequence derives from a human donor in a cohort sampled during active COVID-19. The sequenced material came from peripheral blood. The chain uses TRBV13 and TRBJ2-7; 10 nucleotides align to TRBD2. The CDR3 bases are TGTGCCAGCAGCTTTGCGTCTAGCGGGAGCCACGAGCAGTACTTC. Its protein is CASSFASSGSHEQYF.